This T cell receptor (beta chain) was identified during a study of blood T cell repertoires in COVID-19. Background on the study: The samples span acute and convalescent COVID-19 from the United States, Italy and Spain.

This CDR3 comprises 13 residues. Germline V gene lookup returns CDR1 MDHEN and CDR2 SYDVKM. V was clipped by 6 bases and J by 1 base, with 10 bases between them. Authors' processing steps: Amplification of reference gene primers was used by the study to estimate nucleated cell counts. The protocol was immunoSEQ multiplex PCR, while the TCRdb copy is restricted to in-frame clones and leaves out a portion. Clone size and the V and J calls come from that table; the DNA yielded D and trimming. The repertoire holds approximately 44,000 clones, over 70% seen once, with roughly 1.4% in the top ten. The chain combines TRBV28 with TRBJ2-7, with D possibly being TRBD2 (6 bases). Sequencing input: peripheral blood. This receptor was obtained from a woman aged 40 to 55 with acute or convalescent COVID-19. CDR3 nucleotides: TGTGCCAGCAGAGATGGGACTTCCTACGAGCAGTACTTC. Protein product: CASRDGTSYEQYF.